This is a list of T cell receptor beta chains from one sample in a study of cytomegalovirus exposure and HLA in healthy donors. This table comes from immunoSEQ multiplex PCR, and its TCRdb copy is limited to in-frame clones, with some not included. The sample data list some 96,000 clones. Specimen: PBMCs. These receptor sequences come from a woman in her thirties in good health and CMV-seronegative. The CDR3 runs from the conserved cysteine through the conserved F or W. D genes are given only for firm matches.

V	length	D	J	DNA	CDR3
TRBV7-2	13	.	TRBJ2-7	TGTGCCAGCACAATAGCGGCAAGCTACGAGCAGTACTTC	CASTIAASYEQYF
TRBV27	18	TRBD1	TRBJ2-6	TGTGCCAGCAGTTTACGGGGGACAGGGGGCGAAGGGGCCAACGTCCTGACTTTC	CASSLRGTGGEGANVLTF
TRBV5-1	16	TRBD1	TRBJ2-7	TGCGCCAGCAGCTTTTCCGGGACAGGGGAATCGGGCGAGCAGTACTTC	CASSFSGTGESGEQYF
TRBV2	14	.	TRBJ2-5	TGTGCCAGCGTTCTCGAGGGCACCCAAGAGACCCAGTACTTC	CASVLEGTQETQYF
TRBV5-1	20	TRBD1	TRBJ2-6	TGCGCCAGCAGCTTTCGGGGGCAGGGGGCGTTGGGCTCTGGGGCCAACGTCCTGACTTTC	CASSFRGQGALGSGANVLTF
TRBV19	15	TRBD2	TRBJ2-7	TGTGCCAGTAGTATAGCGCGGGGGTCTTTCTACGAGCAGTACTTC	CASSIARGSFYEQYF
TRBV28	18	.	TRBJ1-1	TGTGCCAGCAGTTACGTGAGAGGCGGGACCCAGGTTTACACTGAAGCTTTCTTT	CASSYVRGGTQVYTEAFF
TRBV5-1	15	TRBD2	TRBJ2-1	TGCGCCAGCAGCTTCGATGGACTAGTTCAGGATGAGCAGTTCTTC	CASSFDGLVQDEQFF
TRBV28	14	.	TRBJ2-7	TGTGCCAGCAACCAGTACCAGGGTCGCTACGAGCAGTACTTC	CASNQYQGRYEQYF
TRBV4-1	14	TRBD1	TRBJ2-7	TGCGCCAGCAGCCGAGGACAGGGGATCTACGAGCAGTACTTC	CASSRGQGIYEQYF
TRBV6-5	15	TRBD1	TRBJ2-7	TGTGCCAGCCGTCGGGCGGGACAGGGCTCCTACGAGCAGTACTTC	CASRRAGQGSYEQYF